This TCR beta chain was sequenced for a study of T-cell memory formation after mild COVID-19. Points from the study as a whole: Still unconfirmed is whether the second-wave clones peaking on day 37 recognized SARS-CoV-2. Contracting CD4+ clones were located mainly in CM and EM, and CD8+ clones in EMRA.

This clonotype was detected a few times. What it recognizes is unknown. Between the trimmed V and J ends, which lost 5 bases and 5 bases, there was a span of 10 bases. CDR3 length: 12 amino acids. The authors produced TCR alpha and TCR beta cDNA libraries with sample barcodes and UMIs by 5'RACE using constant-segment primers. TCRdb independently ran MiXCR on the 5' RACE reads; one entry per CDR3 protein. The sample yields a few hundred thousand distinct CDR3 sequences, about a fifth seen once. The chain recombines TRBV12-3 or TRBV12-4 with TRBJ2-7; D is ambiguous. The sequenced material came from PBMCs or a T cell subset sorted from them (not recorded which). The clonotype comes from an adult woman who had mild COVID-19 (a few samples of this study predate the infection). Cell type and time point are not known. The CDR3 coding sequence is TGTGCCAGCAGTCTCCAAGAGGACGAGCAGTACTTC. Its protein product is CASSLQEDEQYF.